The clone carrying this T cell receptor beta chain has at least ten counts. The data originate from a study of blood T cell repertoires in COVID-19. Turning to the study itself: Acute and convalescent COVID-19 samples came from the United States, Italy and Spain. PBMCs, B-cell-depleted T cells, or T cells were the source of the cDNA or gDNA that made up the material.

The CDR3 covers 14 residues. The trim removed 5 bases at V and 7 bases at J, leaving 3 bases unmatched. Germline V gene lookup returns CDR1 MNHEY and CDR2 SVGAGI. In the authors' workflow: Amplifying reference gene primers gave estimates of nucleated cell counts. Some clones are missing from TCRdb's copy, which holds only in-frame ones; the method was immunoSEQ multiplex PCR. That table gives V, J and clone size, and the DNA gave D and trimming. The sample carries roughly 190,000 clones, roughly 80% recorded once. The origin of this receptor is a man aged 25 to 40 with active or convalescent COVID-19. The material sequenced was peripheral blood. The chain is built from TRBV6-5 and TRBJ1-6; 9 bases are a match to TRBD1. CDR3 nucleotides: TGTGCCAGCAGTAACAGGGGGCCCAATTCACCCCTCCACTTT. It is translated as CASSNRGPNSPLHF.